This T cell receptor (beta chain) was recorded in a study of cytomegalovirus exposure and HLA in healthy donors. 60 Vbeta and 13 Jbeta primers were used in PCR. Assay used: immunoSEQ multiplex PCR; TCRdb lists only in-frame clones, some missing. The table shows 230,000 or so clones, with 85% to 95% occurring only once. V was trimmed by 5 bases and J by 5 bases, leaving 13 bases between them. The CDR3 contains 14 residues. The germline V gene has CDR1 PRHDT and CDR2 FYEKMQ (reference sequence). The TCR comes from a girl between 2 and 10 years old in good health and CMV-seronegative. The sequencing sample was made of PBMCs. This chain links TRBV13 with TRBJ2-4, with D tentatively TRBD2 (7 bases). The CDR3 nucleotides read TGTGCCAGCAGCACTCGGGGGGCGGAAAACATTCAGTACTTC. Its protein is CASSTRGAENIQYF.